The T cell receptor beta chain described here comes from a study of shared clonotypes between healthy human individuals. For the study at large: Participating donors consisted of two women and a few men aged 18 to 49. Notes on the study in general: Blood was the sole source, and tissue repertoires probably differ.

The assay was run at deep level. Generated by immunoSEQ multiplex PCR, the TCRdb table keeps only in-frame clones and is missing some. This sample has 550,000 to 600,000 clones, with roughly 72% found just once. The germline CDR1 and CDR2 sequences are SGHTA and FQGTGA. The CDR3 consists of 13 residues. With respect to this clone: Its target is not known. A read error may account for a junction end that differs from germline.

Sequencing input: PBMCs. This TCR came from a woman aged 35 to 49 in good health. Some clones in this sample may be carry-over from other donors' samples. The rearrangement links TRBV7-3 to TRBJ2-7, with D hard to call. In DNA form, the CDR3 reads TGTGCCAGCAGCTTAAGCTTAGGCTACGAGCAGTGCTTC. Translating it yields CASSLSLGYEQCF.